The 10 T cell receptor beta chains presented below share a single source sample, sequenced in a study of early T cells in non-severe SARS-CoV-2 infection. MiXCR, run by TCRdb on the 5' RACE reads, gives a single entry per CDR3 protein. The sample lists 60,000 to 85,000 distinct CDR3 sequences; 15% to 18% were seen once. The sequenced sample was whole blood. The receptor set was obtained from an adult who was a healthcare worker with PCR-confirmed SARS-CoV-2 infection or an uninfected control (not recorded which).

This chain uses TRBV3-1 with TRBJ2-7; D gene ambiguous. In germline, CDR1 is LGHDT, CDR2 YNNKEL (reference sequence). V lost 3 bases, J lost 3 bases, and 6 bases lay in between. The CDR3 spans 12 residues. In nucleotides, the CDR3 is TGTGCCAGCAGCCATCAGAGCTACGAGCAGTACTTC. It codes for CASSHQSYEQYF.

The chain joins TRBV11-2 to TRBJ2-5; D is ambiguous. The CDR3 length is 13 residues. Germline CDR1 and CDR2: SGHAT and FQNNGV. Trimming stripped 1 base from V and 3 bases from J, with 6 bases between. The CDR3 spells CASSLVREETQYF. The CDR3 DNA reads TGTGCCAGCAGCTTAGTCAGAGAAGAGACCCAGTACTTC. Filled out from reference TRBV11-2 and TRBJ2-5, the complete variable domain reads EAGVAQSPRYKIIEKRQSVAFWCNPISGHATLYWYQQILGQGPKLLIQFQNNGVVDDSQLPKDRFSAERLKGVDSTLKIQPAKLEDSAVYLCASSLVREETQYFGPGTRLLVL.

J is TRBJ2-1 and V is TRBV11-1; weak D call: TRBD2 (5 bases). The CDR3 has 16 amino acids. The V end lost 3 bases, the J end lost 8 bases, and 20 bases lay between the germline ends. Germline V gives CDR1 SGHAT, CDR2 FQDESV (reference sequence). The CDR3 nucleotides are TGTGCCAGCAGCTTTAGGAAAACTAGAGCCACGGATGAGCAGTTCTTC. Its protein product is CASSFRKTRATDEQFF.

Concerning this clonotype: A much larger clonotype is one base distant, so this may be a read error. The V call is TRBV29-1, the J call TRBJ2-2, with 9 bases that match TRBD1. CDR3 length equals 15 residues. Germline assignment: CDR1 SQVTM and CDR2 ANQGSEA. CDR3 in DNA: TGCAGCGTCCGCACAGACAGGGGGATTACCGGGGAGCTGTATTTT. It yields the protein CSVRTDRGITGELYF.

The chain joins TRBV20-1 to TRBJ2-5; TRBD2 is a possible D gene (5 bases). Germline V lookup: CDR1 DFQATT, CDR2 SNEGSKA (reference sequence). The CDR3 runs 14 residues. Trimming stripped 1 base from V and 2 bases from J, with 11 bases between. CDR3 bases: TGCAGTGCTAGAGTAGGACTCACTCAAGAGACCCAGTACTTC. Its translation is CSARVGLTQETQYF.

The rearrangement links TRBV9 to TRBJ1-1; D call uncertain. CDR1 is SGDLS, CDR2 YYNGEE, per germline. V was clipped by 0 bases and J by 5 bases, with 8 bases between them. The CDR3 is made up of 13 amino acids. The CDR3 nucleotides read TGTGCCAGCAGCGTAGGGGTGGGGACTGAAGCTTTCTTT. Its translation is CASSVGVGTEAFF.

The gene calls are TRBV30 and TRBJ1-5; 7 bases agree with TRBD1. The V gene end was trimmed by 5 bases and the J gene end by 4 bases; junction bases not matched to a gene: 5. Germline CDR1 is GTSNPN and CDR2 is SVGIG (reference sequence). This CDR3 is 13 amino acids long. As DNA, the CDR3 is TGTGCCTGGTCGGGACAGCTTAATCAGCCCCAGCATTTT. The encoded protein is CAWSGQLNQPQHF.

The chain has TRBV19 and TRBJ2-7; no clear D gene. Per germline, CDR1 LNHDA and CDR2 SQIVND (reference sequence). This CDR3 comprises 13 residues. V lost 1 base, J lost 3 bases, and 7 bases lay in between. The CDR3 sequence: CASSIGSYYEQYF. DNA for the CDR3: TGTGCCAGTAGTATAGGCAGCTACTACGAGCAGTACTTC.

CDR3 sequence (DNA): TGTGCCAGCTCACAAACCGGGACAGGCTACACCGGGGAGCTGTTTTTT. Its translation: CASSQTGTGYTGELFF. The chain employs TRBV18 and TRBJ2-2; TRBD1 aligns across 8 bases. The CDR3 sequence is 16 residues long. V shed 4 bases, J shed 3 bases, and the junction held 7 bases outside the gene matches. The germline V gene has CDR1 KGHSH and CDR2 LQKENI. Full variable domain (outside the CDR3, taken from reference TRBV18 and TRBJ2-2): NAGVMQNPRHLVRRRGQEARLRCSPMKGHSHVYWYRQLPEEGLKFMVYLQKENIIDESGMPKERFSAEFPKEGPSILRIQQVVRGDSAAYFCASSQTGTGYTGELFFGEGSRLTVL.

This clonotype has only a few counts. The chain uses TRBV24-1 and TRBJ1-4, with D possibly being TRBD1 (5 bases). Trimming pared 2 bases from V and 2 bases from J, leaving 8 bases between. Germline CDR1 KGHDR, CDR2 SFDVKD. The CDR3 runs 15 residues. The CDR3, as DNA: TGTGCCACCAGTGATTCAGGGCGCACTAATGAAAAACTGTTTTTT. It encodes CATSDSGRTNEKLFF.